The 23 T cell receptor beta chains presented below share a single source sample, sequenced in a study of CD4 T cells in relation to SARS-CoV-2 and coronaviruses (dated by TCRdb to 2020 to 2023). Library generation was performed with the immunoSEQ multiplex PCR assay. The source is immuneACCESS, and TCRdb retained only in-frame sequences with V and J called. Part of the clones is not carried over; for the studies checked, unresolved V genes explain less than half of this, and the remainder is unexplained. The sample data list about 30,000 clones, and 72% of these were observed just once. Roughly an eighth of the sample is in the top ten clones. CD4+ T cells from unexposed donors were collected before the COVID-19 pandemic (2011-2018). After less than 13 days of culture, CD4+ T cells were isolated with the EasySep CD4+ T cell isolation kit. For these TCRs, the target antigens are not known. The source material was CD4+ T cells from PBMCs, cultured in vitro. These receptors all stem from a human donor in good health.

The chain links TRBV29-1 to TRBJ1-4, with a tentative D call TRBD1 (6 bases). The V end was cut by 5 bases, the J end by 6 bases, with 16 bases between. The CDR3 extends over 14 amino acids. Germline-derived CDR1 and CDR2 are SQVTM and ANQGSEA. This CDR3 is CSVPRGPNDEKLFF. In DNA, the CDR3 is TGCAGCGTTCCCCGGGGGCCTAACGATGAAAAACTGTTTTTT.

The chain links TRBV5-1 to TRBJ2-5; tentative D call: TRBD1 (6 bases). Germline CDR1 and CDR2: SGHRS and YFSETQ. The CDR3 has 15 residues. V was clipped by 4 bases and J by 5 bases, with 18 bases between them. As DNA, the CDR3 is TGCGCCAGCAGCCCCCAGCCAGGGGAGATGGAGACCCAGTACTTC. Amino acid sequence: CASSPQPGEMETQYF.

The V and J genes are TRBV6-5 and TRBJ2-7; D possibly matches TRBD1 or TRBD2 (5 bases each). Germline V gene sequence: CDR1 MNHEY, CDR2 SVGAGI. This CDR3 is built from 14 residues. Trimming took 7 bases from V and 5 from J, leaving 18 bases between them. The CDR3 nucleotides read TGTGCCAGCACTCCAAACACTGGGACCCACGAGCAGTACTTC. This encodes CASTPNTGTHEQYF.

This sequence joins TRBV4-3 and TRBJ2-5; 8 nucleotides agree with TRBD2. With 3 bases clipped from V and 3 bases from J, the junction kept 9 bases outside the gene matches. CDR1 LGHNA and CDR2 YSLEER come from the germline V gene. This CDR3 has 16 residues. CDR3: CASSHGGQRGKETQYF. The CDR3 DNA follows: TGCGCCAGCAGCCACGGGGGGCAGCGGGGGAAAGAGACCCAGTACTTC.

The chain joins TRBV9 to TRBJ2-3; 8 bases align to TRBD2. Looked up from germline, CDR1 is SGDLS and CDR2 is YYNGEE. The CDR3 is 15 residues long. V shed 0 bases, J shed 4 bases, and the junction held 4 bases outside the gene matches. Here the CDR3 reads CASSVVGTRADTQYF. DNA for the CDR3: TGTGCCAGCAGCGTAGTAGGGACTAGAGCAGATACGCAGTATTTT.

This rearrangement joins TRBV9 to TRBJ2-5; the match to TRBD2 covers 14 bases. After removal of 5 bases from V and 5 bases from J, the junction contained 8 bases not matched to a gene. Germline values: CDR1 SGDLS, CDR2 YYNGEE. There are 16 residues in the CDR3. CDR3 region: CASSAPGLAGAETQYF. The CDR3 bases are TGTGCCAGCAGTGCACCGGGACTAGCGGGAGCGGAGACCCAGTACTTC.

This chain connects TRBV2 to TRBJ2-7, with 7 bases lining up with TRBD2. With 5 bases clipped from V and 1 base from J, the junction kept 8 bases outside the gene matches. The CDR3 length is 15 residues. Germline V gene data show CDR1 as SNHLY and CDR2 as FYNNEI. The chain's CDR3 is CASSIERGQSYEQYF. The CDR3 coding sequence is TGTGCCAGCAGTATCGAGCGGGGCCAATCCTACGAGCAGTACTTC.

The CDR3 DNA follows: TGTGCCTGGAGTCCGACCCGCCGGACCCAGTACTTC. It is translated as CAWSPTRRTQYF. V and J are TRBV30 and TRBJ2-5; D is uncertain. CDR1 and CDR2 from the germline V gene are GTSNPN and SVGIG (reference sequence). CDR3 length equals 12 residues. Trimming took 2 bases from V and 7 from J, leaving 11 bases between them.

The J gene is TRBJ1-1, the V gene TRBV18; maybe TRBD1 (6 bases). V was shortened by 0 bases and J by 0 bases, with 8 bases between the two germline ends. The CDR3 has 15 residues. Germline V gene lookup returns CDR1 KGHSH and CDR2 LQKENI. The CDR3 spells CASSPPGHVNTEAFF. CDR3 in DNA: TGTGCCAGCTCACCACCGGGACATGTGAACACTGAAGCTTTCTTT.

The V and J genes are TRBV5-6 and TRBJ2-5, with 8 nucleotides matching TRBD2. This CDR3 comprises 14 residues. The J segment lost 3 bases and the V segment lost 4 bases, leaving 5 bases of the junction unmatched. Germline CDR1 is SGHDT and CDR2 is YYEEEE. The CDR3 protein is CASSVSGEKETQYF. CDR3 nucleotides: TGTGCCAGCAGCGTTAGCGGGGAAAAAGAGACCCAGTACTTC.

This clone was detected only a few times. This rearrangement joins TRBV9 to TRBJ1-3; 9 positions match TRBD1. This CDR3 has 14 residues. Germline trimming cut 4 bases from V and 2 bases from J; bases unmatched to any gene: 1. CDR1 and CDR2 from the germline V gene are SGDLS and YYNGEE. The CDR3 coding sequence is TGTGCCAGCAGCAGACAGGGGGCTGGAAACACCATATATTTT. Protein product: CASSRQGAGNTIYF.

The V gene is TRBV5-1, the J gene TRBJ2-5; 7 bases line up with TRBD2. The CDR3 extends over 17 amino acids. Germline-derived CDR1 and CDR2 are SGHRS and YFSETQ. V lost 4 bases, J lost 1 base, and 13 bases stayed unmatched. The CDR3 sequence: CASSLALAGAIQETQYF. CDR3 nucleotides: TGCGCCAGCAGCCTGGCGCTGGCGGGAGCTATCCAAGAGACCCAGTACTTC.

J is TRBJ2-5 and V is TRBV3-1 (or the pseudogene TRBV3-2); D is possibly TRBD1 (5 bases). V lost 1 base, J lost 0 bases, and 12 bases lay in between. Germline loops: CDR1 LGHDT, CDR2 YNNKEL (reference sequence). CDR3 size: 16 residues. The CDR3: CASSQGMTDNQETQYF. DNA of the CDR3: TGTGCCAGCAGCCAAGGAATGACAGATAACCAAGAGACCCAGTACTTC.

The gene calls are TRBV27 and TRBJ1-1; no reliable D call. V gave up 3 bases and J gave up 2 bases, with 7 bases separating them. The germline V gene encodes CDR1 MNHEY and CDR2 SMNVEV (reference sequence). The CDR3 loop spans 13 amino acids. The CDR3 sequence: CASSFQSNTEAFF. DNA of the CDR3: TGTGCCAGCAGTTTTCAGAGCAACACTGAAGCTTTCTTT.

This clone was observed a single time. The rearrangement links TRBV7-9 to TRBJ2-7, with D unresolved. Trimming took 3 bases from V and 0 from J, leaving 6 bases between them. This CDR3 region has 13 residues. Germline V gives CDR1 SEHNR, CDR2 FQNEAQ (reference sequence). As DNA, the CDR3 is TGTGCCAGCAGCTTTCGGAACTCCTACGAGCAGTACTTC. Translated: CASSFRNSYEQYF.

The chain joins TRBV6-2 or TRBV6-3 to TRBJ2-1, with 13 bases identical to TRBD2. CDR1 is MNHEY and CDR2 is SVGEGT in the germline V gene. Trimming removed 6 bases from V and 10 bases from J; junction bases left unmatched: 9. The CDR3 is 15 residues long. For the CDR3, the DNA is TGTGCCAGCAGCCCCACTAGCGGGGGGGCCGGGGAGCAGTTCTTC. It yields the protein CASSPTSGGAGEQFF.

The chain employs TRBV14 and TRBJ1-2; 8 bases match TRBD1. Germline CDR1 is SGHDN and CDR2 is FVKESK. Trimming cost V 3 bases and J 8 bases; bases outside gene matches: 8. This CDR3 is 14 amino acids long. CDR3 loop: CASSHIDRGGGYTF. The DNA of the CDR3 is TGTGCCAGCAGCCATATAGACAGGGGAGGCGGCTACACCTTC.

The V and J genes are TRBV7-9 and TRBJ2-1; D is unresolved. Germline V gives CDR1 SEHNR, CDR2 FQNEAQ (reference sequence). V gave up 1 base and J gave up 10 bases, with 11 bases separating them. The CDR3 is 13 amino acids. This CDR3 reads CASSLGEVREQFF. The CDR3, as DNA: TGTGCCAGCAGCTTAGGCGAGGTAAGGGAGCAGTTCTTC. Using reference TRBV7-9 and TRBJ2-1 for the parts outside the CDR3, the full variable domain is DTGVSQNPRHKITKRGQNVTFRCDPISEHNRLYWYRQTLGQGPEFLTYFQNEAQLEKSRLLSDRFSAERPKGSFSTLEIQRTEQGDSAMYLCASSLGEVREQFFGPGTRLTVL.

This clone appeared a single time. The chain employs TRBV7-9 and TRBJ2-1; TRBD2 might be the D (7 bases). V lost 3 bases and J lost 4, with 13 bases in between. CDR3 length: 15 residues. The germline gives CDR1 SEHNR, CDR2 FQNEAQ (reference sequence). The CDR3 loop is CASSLAGATYNEQFF. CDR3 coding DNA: TGTGCCAGCAGCTTGGCGGGGGCCACTTACAATGAGCAGTTCTTC.

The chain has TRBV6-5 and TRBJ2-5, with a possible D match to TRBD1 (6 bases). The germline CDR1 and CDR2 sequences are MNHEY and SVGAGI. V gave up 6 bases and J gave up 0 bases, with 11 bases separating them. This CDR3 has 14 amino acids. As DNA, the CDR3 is TGTGCCAGCAGAATTGGACAGTACCAAGAGACCCAGTACTTC. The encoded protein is CASRIGQYQETQYF.

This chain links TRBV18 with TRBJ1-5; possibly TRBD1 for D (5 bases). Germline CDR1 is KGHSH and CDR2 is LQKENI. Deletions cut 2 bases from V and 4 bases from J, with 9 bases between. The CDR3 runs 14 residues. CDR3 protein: CASSPGAGNQPQHF. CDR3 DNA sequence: TGTGCCAGCTCACCAGGGGCAGGGAATCAGCCCCAGCATTTT. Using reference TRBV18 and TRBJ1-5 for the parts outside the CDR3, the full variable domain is NAGVMQNPRHLVRRRGQEARLRCSPMKGHSHVYWYRQLPEEGLKFMVYLQKENIIDESGMPKERFSAEFPKEGPSILRIQQVVRGDSAAYFCASSPGAGNQPQHFGDGTRLSIL.

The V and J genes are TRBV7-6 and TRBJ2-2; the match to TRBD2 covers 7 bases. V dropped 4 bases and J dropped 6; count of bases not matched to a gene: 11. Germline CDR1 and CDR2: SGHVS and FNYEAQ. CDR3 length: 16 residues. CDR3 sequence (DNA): TGTGCCAGCAGCTCCCCGGGGGGAGGGGAGGCCGGGGAGCTGTTTTTT. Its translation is CASSSPGGGEAGELFF.

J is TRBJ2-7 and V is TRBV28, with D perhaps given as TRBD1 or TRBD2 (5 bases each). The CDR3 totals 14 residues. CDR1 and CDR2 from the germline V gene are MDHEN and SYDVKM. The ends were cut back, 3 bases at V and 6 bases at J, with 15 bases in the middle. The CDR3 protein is CASSLPTGAREQYF. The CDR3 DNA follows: TGTGCCAGCAGTTTGCCGACCGGGGCCCGCGAGCAGTACTTC.